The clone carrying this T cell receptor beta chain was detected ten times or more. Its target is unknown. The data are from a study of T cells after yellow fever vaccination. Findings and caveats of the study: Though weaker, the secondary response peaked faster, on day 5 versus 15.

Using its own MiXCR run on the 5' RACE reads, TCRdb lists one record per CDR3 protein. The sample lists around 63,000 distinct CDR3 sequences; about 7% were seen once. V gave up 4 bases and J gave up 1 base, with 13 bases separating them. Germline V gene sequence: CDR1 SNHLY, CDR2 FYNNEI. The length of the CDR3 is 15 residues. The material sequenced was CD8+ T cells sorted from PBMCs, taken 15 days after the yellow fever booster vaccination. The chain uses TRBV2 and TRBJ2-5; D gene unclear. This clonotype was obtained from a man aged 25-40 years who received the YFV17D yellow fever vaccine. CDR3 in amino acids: CASSGGYGGQETQYF. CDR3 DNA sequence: TGTGCCAGCAGTGGGGGTTACGGTGGCCAAGAGACCCAGTACTTC.